This T cell receptor (beta chain) was captured in a study of T cells after yellow fever vaccination. In TCRdb, the 5' RACE reads were re-called with MiXCR into one record per CDR3 protein. The data show about 310,000 distinct CDR3 sequences, around 3.6% seen once. In this sample, this clonotype turned up many times. This CDR3 comprises 17 residues. Trimming took 4 bases from V and 3 from J; bases not matched to a gene: 12. Per the germline V gene, CDR1 is SGHRS and CDR2 is YFSETQ. Sequencing used PBMCs, obtained on the day of the yellow fever booster vaccination. This chain uses TRBV5-1 with TRBJ1-3, with TRBD1 identical over 8 bases. The receptor comes from a man aged 18 to 35 who received the YFV17D yellow fever vaccine. The DNA for the CDR3 is TGCGCCAGCAGCCCTTATGGACAGGGTACCATTGGAAACACCATATATTTT. Encoded protein: CASSPYGQGTIGNTIYF.